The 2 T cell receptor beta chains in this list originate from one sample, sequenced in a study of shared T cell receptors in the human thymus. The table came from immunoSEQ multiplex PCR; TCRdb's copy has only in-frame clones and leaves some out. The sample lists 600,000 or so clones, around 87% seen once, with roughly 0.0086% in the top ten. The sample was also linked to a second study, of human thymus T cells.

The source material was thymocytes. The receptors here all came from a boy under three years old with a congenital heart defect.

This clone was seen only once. Here the CDR3 DNA reads TGTGCCAGCAGTCCCCCAGGCTACGAGCAGTACTTC. It yields the protein CASSPPGYEQYF. This chain uses TRBV27 with TRBJ2-7; no clear D gene. The CDR3 runs 12 residues. Germline V CDR1 and CDR2: MNHEY, SMNVEV (reference sequence). Trimming stripped 5 bases from V and 3 bases from J, with 8 bases between.

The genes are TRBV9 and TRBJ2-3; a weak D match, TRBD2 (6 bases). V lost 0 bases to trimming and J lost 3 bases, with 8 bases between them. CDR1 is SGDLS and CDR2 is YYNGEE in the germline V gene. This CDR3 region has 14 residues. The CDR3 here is CASSVGGVTDTQYF. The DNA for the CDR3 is TGTGCCAGCAGCGTAGGGGGGGTGACAGATACGCAGTATTTT.